This T cell receptor beta chain was found in a study of T cells in Graves' hyperthyroidism and ophthalmopathy. The V gene's germline CDR1 is LNHNV and CDR2 YYDKDF (reference sequence). CDR3 length equals 12 residues. Between the trimmed V and J ends, which lost 4 bases and 8 bases, there was a span of 8 bases. TCR beta CDR3 regions were amplified from RNA. During a first-round RT-PCR of the TCR CDR3, the HTBI primer set was used. TCRdb used MiXCR to reprocess the multiplex PCR reads, holding one entry per CDR3 protein. The data contain about 500,000 distinct CDR3 sequences, 15% to 20% of them singletons. This clonotype came up a few times.

The source of this sequence is a woman in her thirties with Graves' ophthalmopathy. Source material: blood. This chain uses TRBV15 with TRBJ2-2; D gene ambiguous. In DNA, the CDR3 is TGTGCCACCAGCAAAAGCTTTGGGGAGCTGTTTTTT. Amino acids: CATSKSFGELFF.